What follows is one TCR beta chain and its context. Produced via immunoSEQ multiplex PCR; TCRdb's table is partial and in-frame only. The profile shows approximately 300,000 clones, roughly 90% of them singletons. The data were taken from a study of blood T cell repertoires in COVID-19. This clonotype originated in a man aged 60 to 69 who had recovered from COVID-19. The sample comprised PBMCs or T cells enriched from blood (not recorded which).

This chain's CDR3 is CASSPLGGRDTEAFF. The CDR3 nucleotides read TGTGCCAGCTCACCACTCGGGGGTCGGGACACTGAAGCTTTCTTT. The chain links TRBV18 to TRBJ1-1; a weak D match, TRBD1 (5 bases). Germline values: CDR1 KGHSH, CDR2 LQKENI. CDR3 size: 15 residues. V was cut by 1 base and J by 3 bases, with 12 bases left in between.